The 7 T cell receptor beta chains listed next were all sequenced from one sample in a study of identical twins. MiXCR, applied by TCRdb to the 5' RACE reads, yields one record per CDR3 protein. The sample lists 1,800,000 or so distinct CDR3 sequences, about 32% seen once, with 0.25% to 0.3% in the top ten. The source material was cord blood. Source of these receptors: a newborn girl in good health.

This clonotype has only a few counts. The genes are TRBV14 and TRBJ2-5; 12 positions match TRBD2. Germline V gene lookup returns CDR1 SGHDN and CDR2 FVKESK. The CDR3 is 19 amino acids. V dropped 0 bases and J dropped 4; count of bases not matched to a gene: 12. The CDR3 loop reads CASSQDRKTSGSWRETQYF. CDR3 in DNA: TGTGCCAGCAGCCAAGATCGGAAGACTAGCGGGAGTTGGAGAGAGACCCAGTACTTC.

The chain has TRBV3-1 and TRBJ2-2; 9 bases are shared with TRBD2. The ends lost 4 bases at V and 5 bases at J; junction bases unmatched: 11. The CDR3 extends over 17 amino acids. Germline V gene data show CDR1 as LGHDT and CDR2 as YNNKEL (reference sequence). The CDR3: CASSPQLPAGGTGELFF. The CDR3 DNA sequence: TGTGCCAGCAGCCCCCAATTACCAGCGGGAGGAACCGGGGAGCTGTTTTTT.

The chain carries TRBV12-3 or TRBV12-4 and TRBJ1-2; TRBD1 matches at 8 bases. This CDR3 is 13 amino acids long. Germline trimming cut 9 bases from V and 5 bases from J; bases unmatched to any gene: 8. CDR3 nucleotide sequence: TGTGCCAGTAAACTAGGACAGGGTTATGGCTACACCTTC. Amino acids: CASKLGQGYGYTF.

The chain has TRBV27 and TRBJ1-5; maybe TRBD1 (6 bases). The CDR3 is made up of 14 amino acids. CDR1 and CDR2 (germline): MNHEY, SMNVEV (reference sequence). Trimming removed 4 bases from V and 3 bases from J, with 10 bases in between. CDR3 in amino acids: CASSYTGTNQPQHF. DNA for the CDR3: TGTGCCAGCAGTTATACAGGGACCAATCAGCCCCAGCATTTT.

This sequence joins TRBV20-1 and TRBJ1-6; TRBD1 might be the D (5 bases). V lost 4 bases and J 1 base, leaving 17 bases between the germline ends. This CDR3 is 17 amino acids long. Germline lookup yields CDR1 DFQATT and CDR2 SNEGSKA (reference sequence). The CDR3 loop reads CSATRRRGGSYNSPLHF. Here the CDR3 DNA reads TGCAGTGCTACCCGGCGGAGGGGAGGGTCCTATAATTCACCCCTCCACTTT.

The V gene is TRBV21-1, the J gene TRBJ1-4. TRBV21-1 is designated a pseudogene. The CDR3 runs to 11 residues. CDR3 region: CASRKREKLFF. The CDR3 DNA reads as TGTGCCAGCAGGAAGAGGGAAAAACTGTTTTTT.

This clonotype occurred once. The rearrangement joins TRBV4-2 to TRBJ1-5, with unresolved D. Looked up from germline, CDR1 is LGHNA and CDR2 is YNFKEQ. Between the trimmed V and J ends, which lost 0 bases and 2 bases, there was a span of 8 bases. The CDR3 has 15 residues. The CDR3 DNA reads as TGTGCCAGCAGCCAAGAAAGGACCCGCAATCAGCCCCAGCATTTT. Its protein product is CASSQERTRNQPQHF.